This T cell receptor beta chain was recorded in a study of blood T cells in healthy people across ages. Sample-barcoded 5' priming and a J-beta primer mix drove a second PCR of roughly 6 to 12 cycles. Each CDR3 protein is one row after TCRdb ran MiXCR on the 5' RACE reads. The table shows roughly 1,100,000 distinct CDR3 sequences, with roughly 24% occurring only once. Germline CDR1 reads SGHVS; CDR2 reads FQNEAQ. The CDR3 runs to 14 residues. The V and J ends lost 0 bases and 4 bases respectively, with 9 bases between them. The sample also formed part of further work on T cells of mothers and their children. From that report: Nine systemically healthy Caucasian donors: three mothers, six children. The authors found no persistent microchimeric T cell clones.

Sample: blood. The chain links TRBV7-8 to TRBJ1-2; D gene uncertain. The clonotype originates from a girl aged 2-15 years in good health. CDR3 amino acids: CASSLALPLYGYTF. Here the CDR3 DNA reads TGTGCCAGCAGCTTAGCGCTACCTCTCTATGGCTACACCTTC.